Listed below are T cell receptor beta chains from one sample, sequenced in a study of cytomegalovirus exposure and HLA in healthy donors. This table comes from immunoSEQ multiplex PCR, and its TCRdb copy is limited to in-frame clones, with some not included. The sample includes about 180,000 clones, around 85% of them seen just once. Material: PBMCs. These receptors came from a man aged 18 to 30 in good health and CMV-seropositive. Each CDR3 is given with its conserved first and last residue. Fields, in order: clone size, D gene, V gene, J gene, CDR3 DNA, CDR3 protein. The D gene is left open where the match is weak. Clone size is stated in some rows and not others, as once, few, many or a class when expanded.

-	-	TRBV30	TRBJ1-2	TGTGCCTGGACCTTACAGGAGATAGCTAACTATGGCTACACCTTC	CAWTLQEIANYGYTF
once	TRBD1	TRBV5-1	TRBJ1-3	TGCGCCAGCACCTCAACCGGGACAGGGCCTGGCAACACCATATATTTT	CASTSTGTGPGNTIYF
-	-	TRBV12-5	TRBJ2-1	TGTGCTAGTGGTTTGGTAAGGGGGAGGGGGGTTAATGAGCAGTTCTTC	CASGLVRGRGVNEQFF
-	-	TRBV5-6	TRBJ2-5	TGTGCCAGCAGCTTGGGTCTAGAACAGACCCAGTACTTC	CASSLGLEQTQYF
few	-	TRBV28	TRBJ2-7	TGTGCCAGCAGTTTAGGTATGGGCAGGGGGGCCGAGCAGTACTTC	CASSLGMGRGAEQYF
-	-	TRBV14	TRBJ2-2	TGTGCCAGCAGCCATAAGGCCGGTAGCAGCCGTCTATCCACCGGGGAGCTGTTTTTT	CASSHKAGSSRLSTGELFF
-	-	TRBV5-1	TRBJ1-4	TGCGCCAGCAGCCCCAGGGCAACTAATGAAAAACTGTTTTTT	CASSPRATNEKLFF
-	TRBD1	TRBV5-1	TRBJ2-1	TGCGCCAGCAGCTTTGGACAGGGGGGGGACTACGACAATGAGCAGTTCTTC	CASSFGQGGDYDNEQFF
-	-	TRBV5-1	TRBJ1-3	TGCGCCAGCAGCTCGGGGGGGGCTCTCTCTGGAAACACCATATATTTT	CASSSGGALSGNTIYF
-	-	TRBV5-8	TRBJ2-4	TGTGCCAGCAGCCGACTCTCTCGGGACATTCAGTACTTC	CASSRLSRDIQYF
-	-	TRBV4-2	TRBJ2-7	TGTGCCAGCAGCCAAGAGGGAGGCGGGAACTACGAGCAGTACTTC	CASSQEGGGNYEQYF
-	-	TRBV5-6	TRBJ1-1	TGTGCCAGCAGCCCCCTGGGGGGAGGGCCCACTGAAGCTTTCTTT	CASSPLGGGPTEAFF
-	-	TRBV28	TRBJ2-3	TGTGCCAGCAGTTTCTCGCTAGACCTCACAGATACGCAGTATTTT	CASSFSLDLTDTQYF
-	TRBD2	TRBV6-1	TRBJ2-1	TGTGCCAGCATAGCAGGGAGGGCCAATGAGCAGTTCTTC	CASIAGRANEQFF
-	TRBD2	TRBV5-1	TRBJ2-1	TGCGCCAGCAGCTCCAGAACTAGCGGGGGGGGGAATGAGCAGTTCTTC	CASSSRTSGGGNEQFF
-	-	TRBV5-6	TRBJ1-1	TGTGCCAGCAGCTTGGTGGGGGGGGGAACTGAAGCTTTCTTT	CASSLVGGGTEAFF
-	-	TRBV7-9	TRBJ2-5	TGTGCCAGCAGCTTAGGCCCGGGGGAGACCCAGTACTTC	CASSLGPGETQYF
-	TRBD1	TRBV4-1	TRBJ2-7	TGCGCCAGCAGCCACGGGACAGGGGCTAGGGAGCAGTACTTC	CASSHGTGAREQYF
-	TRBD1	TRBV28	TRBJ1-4	TGTGCCAGCAGCTCCGGGACAGATCAGAAACTGTTTTTT	CASSSGTDQKLFF
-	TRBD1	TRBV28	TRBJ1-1	TGTGCCAGCAGTTCCCTGGGGGACAGGGGCACTGAAGCTTTCTTT	CASSSLGDRGTEAFF
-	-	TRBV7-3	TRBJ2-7	TGTGCCAGCAGACCCTACTACGAGCAGTACTTC	CASRPYYEQYF
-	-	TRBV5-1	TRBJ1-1	TGCGCCAGCAGCTTGAGTCAGGGGCGAATCACTGAAGCTTTCTTT	CASSLSQGRITEAFF
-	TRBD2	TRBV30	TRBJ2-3	TGTGCCTGGGGACTAGCGGGAGCGACAGATACGCAGTATTTT	CAWGLAGATDTQYF
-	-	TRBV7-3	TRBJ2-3	TGTGCCAGCAGCTCCCTAGCTACCACAGATACGCAGTATTTT	CASSSLATTDTQYF
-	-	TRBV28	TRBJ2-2	TGTGCCAGCAGTTTTGCGGCCCAAGAGAACACCGGGGAGCTGTTTTTT	CASSFAAQENTGELFF
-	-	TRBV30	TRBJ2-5	TGTGCCTGGAGTCGAGGAGGGACCCAAGAGACCCAGTACTTC	CAWSRGGTQETQYF
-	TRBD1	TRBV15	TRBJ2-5	TGTGCCACCAGGACAGGGGGCGAACATCAAGAGACCCAGTACTTC	CATRTGGEHQETQYF
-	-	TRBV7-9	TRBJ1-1	TGTGCCAGCAATCAGGGTGCCACTGAAGCTTTCTTT	CASNQGATEAFF
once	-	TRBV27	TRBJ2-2	TGTGCCAGCAGAAACAGGGCGCACACCGGGGAGCTGTTTTTT	CASRNRAHTGELFF
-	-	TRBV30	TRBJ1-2	TGTGCCTGGACTACGACCGGTGGAGATGGCTACACCTTC	CAWTTTGGDGYTF
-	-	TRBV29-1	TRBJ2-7	TGCAGCGTTGATAGCAGCTGGCATTCAAAAGAGGTTTGCGAGCAGTACTTC	CSVDSSWHSKEVCEQYF
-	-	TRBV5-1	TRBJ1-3	TGCGCCAGCAGCGCCCGGGGGAGGGGTGTTGGAAACACCATATATTTT	CASSARGRGVGNTIYF
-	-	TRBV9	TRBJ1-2	TGTGCCAGCAGCGCTCCTAGGTCAGGGGCTTTCAACTATGGCTACACCTTC	CASSAPRSGAFNYGYTF
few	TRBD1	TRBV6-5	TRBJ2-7	TGTGCCAGCAGTCCCGACAGGGGGGAGCAGTACTTC	CASSPDRGEQYF
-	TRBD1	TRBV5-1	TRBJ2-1	TGCGCCAGCAGCTCACAGGGGGCGCGCAATGAGCAGTTCTTC	CASSSQGARNEQFF
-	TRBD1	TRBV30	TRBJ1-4	TGTGCCTGGAGCCAGGGGGCTAATGAAAAACTGTTTTTT	CAWSQGANEKLFF
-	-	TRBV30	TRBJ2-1	TGTGCCTGGAGTGTGTGGGCCGACAAGCAGTTCTTC	CAWSVWADKQFF
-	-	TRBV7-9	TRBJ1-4	TGTGCCAGCAGCCGACTAGATGAAAAACTGTTTTTT	CASSRLDEKLFF
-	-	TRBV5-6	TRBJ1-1	TGTGCCAGCAGCTGGGTGACTGGGAACACTGAAGCTTTCTTT	CASSWVTGNTEAFF
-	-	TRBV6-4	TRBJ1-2	TGTGCCAGCAGGGACTCCTGGGTGGGAGGTGGCTACACCTTC	CASRDSWVGGGYTF